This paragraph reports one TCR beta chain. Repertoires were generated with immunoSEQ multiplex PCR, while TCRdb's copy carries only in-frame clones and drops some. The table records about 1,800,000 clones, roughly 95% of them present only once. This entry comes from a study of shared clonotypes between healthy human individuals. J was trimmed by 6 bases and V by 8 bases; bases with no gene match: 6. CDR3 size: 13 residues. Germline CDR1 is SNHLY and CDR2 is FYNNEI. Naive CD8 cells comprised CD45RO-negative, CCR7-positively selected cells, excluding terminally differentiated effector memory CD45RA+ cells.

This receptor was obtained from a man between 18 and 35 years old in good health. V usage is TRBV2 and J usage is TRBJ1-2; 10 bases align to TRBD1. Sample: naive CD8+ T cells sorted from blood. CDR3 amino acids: CASGLGTGDGYTF. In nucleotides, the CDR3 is TGTGCCAGCGGCCTCGGGACAGGGGATGGCTACACCTTC. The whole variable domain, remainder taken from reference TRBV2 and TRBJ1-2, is EPEVTQTPSHQVTQMGQEVILRCVPISNHLYFYWYRQILGQKVEFLVSFYNNEISEKSEIFDDQFSVERPDGSNFTLKIRSTKLEDSAMYFCASGLGTGDGYTFGSGTRLTVV.